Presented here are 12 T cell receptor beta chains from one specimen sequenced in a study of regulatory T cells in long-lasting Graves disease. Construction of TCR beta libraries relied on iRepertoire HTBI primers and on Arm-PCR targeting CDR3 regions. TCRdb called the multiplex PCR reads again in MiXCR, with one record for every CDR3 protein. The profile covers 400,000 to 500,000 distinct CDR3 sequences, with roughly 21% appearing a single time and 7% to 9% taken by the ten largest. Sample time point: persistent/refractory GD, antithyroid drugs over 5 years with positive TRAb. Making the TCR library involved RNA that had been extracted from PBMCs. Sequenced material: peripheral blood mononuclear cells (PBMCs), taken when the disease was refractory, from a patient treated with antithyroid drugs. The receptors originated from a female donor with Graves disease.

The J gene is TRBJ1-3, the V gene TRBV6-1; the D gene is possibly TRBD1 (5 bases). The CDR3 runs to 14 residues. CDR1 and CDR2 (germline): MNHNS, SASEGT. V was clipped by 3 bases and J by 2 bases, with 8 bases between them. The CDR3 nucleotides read TGTGCCAGCAGTGATGGGGGGGCTGGAAACACCATATATTTT. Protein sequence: CASSDGGAGNTIYF.

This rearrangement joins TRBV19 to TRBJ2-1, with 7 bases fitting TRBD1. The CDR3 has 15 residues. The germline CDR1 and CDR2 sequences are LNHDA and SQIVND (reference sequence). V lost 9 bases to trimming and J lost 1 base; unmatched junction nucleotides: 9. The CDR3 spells CASTHGQVSYNEQFF. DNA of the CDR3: TGTGCCAGCACACACGGACAGGTTTCCTACAATGAGCAGTTCTTC.

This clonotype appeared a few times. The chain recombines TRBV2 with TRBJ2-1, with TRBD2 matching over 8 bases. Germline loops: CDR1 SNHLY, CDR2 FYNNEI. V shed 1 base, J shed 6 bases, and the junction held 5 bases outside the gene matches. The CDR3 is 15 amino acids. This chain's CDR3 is CASSEGIAGSNEQFF. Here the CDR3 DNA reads TGTGCCAGCAGTGAAGGGATAGCGGGGAGCAATGAGCAGTTCTTC.

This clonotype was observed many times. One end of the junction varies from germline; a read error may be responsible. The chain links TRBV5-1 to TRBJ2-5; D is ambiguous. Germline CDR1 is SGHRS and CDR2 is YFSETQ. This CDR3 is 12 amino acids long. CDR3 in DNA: TGTGCCAGCAGTCTTAGTGAAGAGACCCAGTACTTC. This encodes CASSLSEETQYF.

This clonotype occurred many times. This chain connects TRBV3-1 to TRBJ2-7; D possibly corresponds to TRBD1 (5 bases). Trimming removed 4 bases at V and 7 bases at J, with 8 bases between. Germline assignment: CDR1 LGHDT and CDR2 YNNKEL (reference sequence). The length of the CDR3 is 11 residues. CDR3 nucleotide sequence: TGTGCCAGCAGCCTACAGGCGGAGCAGTACTTC. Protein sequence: CASSLQAEQYF.

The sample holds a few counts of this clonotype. The CDR3 region is CASSFGGEQPQHF. The DNA for the CDR3 is TGCGCCAGCAGCTTCGGTGGGGAGCAGCCCCAGCATTTT. The chain joins TRBV5-1 to TRBJ1-5; D is unclear. Germline V CDR1 and CDR2: SGHRS, YFSETQ. The V gene lost 2 bases and the J gene lost 7 bases, with 10 bases spanning the gap. The CDR3 runs to 13 residues.

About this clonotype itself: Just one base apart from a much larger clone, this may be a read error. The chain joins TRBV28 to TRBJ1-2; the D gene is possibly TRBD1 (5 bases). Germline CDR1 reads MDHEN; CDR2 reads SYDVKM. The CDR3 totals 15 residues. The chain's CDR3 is CASSLGRGSNYDYTF. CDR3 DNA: TGTGCCAGCAGTTTAGGGCGGGGCTCTAACTATGACTACACCTTC.

DNA of the CDR3: TGTGCCAGCTCCACATGGACGGGGCGCACAGATACGCAGTATTTT. It translates to CASSTWTGRTDTQYF. The gene calls are TRBV28 and TRBJ2-3, with D tentatively TRBD1 or TRBD2 (5 bases each). V was cut by 8 bases and J by 1 base, with 16 bases left in between. The CDR3 has 15 amino acids. Germline-derived CDR1 and CDR2 are MDHEN and SYDVKM.

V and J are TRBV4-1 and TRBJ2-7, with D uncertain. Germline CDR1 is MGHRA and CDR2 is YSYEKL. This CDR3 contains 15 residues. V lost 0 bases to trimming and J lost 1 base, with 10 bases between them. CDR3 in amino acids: CASSQEAMVSYEQYF. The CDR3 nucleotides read TGCGCCAGCAGCCAAGAGGCCATGGTATCCTACGAGCAGTACTTC.

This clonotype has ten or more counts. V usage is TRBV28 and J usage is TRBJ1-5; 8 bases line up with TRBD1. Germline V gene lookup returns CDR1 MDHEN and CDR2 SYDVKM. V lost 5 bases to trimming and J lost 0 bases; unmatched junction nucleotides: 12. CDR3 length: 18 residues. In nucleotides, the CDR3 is TGTGCCAGCAGTCTGAACCCGGGACAGGCTGATAGCAATCAGCCCCAGCATTTT. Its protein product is CASSLNPGQADSNQPQHF.

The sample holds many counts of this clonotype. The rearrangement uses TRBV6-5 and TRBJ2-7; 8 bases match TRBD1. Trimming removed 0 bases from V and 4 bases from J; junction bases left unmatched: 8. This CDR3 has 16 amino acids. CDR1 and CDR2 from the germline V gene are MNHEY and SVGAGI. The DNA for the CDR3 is TGTGCCAGCAGTTACTCGAGCACAGGGGGACAGTACGAGCAGTACTTC. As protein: CASSYSSTGGQYEQYF.

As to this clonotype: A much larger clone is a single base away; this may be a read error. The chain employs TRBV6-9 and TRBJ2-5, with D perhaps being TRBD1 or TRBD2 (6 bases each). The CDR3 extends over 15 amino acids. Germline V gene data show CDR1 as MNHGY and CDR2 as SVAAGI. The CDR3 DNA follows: TGTGCCAGCAGTTACGGAGGGGGTCGCCAAGAGGCCCAGTACTTC. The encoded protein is CASSYGGGRQEAQYF.